This TCR beta chain was sequenced for a study of blood T cell repertoires in COVID-19. Study details: Samples representing acute and convalescent COVID-19 were sourced from the United States, Italy and Spain. Nucleic acid was either cDNA or gDNA, and it came from T cells, B-cell-depleted T cells, or PBMCs.

This clone was seen only a few times. In the authors' methods: Reference gene primer amplification gave nucleated cell count estimates. Sequenced by immunoSEQ multiplex PCR; TCRdb stores in-frame clones only, minus some. D and trimming come from the DNA, and the V and J calls and clone size come from that table. The table has 95,000 to 120,000 clones, approximately 85% seen once. The CDR3 sequence is 15 residues long. Looked up from germline, CDR1 is MNHEY and CDR2 is SMNVEV (reference sequence). Trimming shortened V by 8 bases and J by 6 bases, and 19 bases separated the two germline ends. The sample consisted of peripheral blood. This sequence originates from a human donor in a cohort sampled during active COVID-19. J is TRBJ2-2 and V is TRBV27; perhaps TRBD2 as D (5 bases). CDR3 nucleotides: TGTGCCAGCGGCCCCGGAGGATTCCCCGCCGGGGAGCTGTTTTTT. Translated, it gives CASGPGGFPAGELFF.